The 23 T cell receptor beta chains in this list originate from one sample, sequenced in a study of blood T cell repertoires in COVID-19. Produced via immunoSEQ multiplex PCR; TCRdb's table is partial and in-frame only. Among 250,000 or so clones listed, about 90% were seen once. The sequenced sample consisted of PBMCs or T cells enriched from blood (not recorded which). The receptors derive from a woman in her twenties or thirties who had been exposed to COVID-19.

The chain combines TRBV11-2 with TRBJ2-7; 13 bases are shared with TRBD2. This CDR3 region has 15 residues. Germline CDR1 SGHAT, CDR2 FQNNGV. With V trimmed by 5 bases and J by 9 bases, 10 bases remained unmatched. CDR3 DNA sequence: TGTGCCAGCAGCCCCATACTAGCGGGAGGGCCGGGGCAGTACTTC. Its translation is CASSPILAGGPGQYF.

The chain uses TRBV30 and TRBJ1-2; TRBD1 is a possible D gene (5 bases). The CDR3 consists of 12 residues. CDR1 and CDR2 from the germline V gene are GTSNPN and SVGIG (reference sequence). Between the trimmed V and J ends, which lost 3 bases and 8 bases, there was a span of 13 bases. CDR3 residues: CAWSATRVGYTF. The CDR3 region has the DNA TGTGCCTGGAGCGCGACCAGGGTAGGCTACACCTTC. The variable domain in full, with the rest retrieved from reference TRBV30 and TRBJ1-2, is SQTIHQWPATLVQPVGSPLSLECTVEGTSNPNLYWYRQAAGRGLQLLFYSVGIGQISSEVPQNLSASRPQDRQFILSSKKLLLSDSGFYLCAWSATRVGYTFGSGTRLTVV.

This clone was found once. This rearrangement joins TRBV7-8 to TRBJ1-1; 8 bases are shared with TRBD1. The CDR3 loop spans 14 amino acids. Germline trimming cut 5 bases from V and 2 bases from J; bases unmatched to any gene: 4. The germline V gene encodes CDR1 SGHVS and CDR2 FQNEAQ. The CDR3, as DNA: TGTGCCAGCAGCCACGCAGGGGGCAACACTGAAGCTTTCTTT. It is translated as CASSHAGGNTEAFF.

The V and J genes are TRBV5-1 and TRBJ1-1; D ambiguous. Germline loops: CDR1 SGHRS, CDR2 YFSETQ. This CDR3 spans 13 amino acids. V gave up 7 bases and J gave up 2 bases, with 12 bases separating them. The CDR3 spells CASGKRGNTEAFF. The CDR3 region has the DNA TGCGCCAGCGGCAAACGGGGAAACACTGAAGCTTTCTTT.

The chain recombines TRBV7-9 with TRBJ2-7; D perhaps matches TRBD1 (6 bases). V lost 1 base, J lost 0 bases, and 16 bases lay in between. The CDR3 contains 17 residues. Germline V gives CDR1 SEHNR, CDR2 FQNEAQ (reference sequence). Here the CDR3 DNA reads TGTGCCAGCAGCTTAGACAGGGTTTGGGGAAGCTCCTACGAGCAGTACTTC. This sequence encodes CASSLDRVWGSSYEQYF.

The CDR3 coding sequence is TGCGCCAGCAGCTTGGGACTAGCGGGAGGCGAGCAGTACTTC. It is translated as CASSLGLAGGEQYF. V and J are TRBV5-1 and TRBJ2-7; 13 bases match TRBD2. The trim removed 0 bases at V and 6 bases at J, leaving 0 bases unmatched. The germline V gene encodes CDR1 SGHRS and CDR2 YFSETQ. This CDR3 has 14 amino acids.

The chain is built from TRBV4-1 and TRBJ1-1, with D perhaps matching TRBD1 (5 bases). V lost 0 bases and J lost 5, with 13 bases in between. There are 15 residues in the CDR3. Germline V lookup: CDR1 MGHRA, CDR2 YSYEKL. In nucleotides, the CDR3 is TGCGCCAGCAGCCAAGATCTAGGGGCTTGGACTGAAGCTTTCTTT. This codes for CASSQDLGAWTEAFF.

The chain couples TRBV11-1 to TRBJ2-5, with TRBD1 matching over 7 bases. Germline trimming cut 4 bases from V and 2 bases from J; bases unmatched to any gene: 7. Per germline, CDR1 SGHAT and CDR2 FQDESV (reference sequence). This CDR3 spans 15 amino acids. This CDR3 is CASSYRGPPQETQYF. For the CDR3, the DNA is TGTGCCAGCAGCTACAGGGGACCGCCTCAAGAGACCCAGTACTTC.

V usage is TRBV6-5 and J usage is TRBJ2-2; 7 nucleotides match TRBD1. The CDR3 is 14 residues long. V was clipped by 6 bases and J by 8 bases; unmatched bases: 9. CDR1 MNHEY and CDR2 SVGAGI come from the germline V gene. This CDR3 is CASRVTGVAGELFF. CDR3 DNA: TGTGCCAGCAGAGTTACAGGGGTAGCGGGGGAGCTGTTTTTT.

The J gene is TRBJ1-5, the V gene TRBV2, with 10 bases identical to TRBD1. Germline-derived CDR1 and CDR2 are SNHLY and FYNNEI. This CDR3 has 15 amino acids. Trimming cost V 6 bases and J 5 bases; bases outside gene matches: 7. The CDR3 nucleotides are TGTGCCAGCAGCGACCCGGGACAGGGGCATCAGCCCCAGCATTTT. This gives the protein CASSDPGQGHQPQHF.

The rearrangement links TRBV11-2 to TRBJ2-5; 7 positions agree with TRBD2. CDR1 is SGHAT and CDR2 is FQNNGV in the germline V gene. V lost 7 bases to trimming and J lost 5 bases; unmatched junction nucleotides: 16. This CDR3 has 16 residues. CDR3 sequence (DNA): TGTGCCAGCACCAAAACCCTCGGACTAGTTTTGGAGACCCAGTACTTC. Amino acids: CASTKTLGLVLETQYF.

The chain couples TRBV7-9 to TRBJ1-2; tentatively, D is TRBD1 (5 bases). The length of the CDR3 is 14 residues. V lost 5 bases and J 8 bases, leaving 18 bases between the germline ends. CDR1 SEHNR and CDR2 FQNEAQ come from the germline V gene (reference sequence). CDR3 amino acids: CASSRDGGELGYTF. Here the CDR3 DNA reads TGTGCCAGCAGCCGGGACGGGGGAGAACTGGGCTACACCTTC.

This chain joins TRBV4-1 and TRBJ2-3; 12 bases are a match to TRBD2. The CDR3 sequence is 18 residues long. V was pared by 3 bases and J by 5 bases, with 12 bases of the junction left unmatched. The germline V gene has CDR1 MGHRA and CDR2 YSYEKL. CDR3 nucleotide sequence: TGCGCCAGCAGCCAGCGTAATCCTAGCGGGAGGGTTCAAGATACGCAGTATTTT. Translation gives CASSQRNPSGRVQDTQYF.

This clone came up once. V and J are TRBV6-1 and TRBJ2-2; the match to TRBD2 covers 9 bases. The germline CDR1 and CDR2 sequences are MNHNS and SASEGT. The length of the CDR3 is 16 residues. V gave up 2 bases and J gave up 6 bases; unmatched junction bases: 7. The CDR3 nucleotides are TGTGCCAGCAGTGAACCCCCAGCGGGAGGCCCCGGGGAGCTGTTTTTT. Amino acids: CASSEPPAGGPGELFF.

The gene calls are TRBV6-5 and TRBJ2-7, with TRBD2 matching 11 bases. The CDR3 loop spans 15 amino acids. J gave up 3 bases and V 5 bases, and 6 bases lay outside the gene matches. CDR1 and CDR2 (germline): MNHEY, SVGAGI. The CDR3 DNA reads TGTGCCAGCAGTCTCACTAGCGGGAGTTTCTACGAGCAGTACTTC. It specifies CASSLTSGSFYEQYF.

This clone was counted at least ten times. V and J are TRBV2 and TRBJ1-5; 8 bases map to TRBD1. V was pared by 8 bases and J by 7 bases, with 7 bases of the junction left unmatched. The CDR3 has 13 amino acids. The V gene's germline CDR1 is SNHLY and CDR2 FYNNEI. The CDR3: CASEAGGGQPQHF. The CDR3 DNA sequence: TGTGCCAGCGAGGCAGGGGGCGGACAGCCCCAGCATTTT.

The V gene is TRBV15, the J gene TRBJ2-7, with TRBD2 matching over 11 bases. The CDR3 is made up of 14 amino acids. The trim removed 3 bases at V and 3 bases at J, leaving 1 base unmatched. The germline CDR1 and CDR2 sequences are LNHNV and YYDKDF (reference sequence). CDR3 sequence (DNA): TGTGCCACCAGCAGGACTAGCGGGATCTACGAGCAGTACTTC. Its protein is CATSRTSGIYEQYF.

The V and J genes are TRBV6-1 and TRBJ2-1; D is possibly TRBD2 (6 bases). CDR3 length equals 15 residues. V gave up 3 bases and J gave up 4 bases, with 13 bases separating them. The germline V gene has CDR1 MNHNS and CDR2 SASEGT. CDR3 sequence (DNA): TGTGCCAGCAGTGATATGCAGGGACTTTACAATGAGCAGTTCTTC. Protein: CASSDMQGLYNEQFF.

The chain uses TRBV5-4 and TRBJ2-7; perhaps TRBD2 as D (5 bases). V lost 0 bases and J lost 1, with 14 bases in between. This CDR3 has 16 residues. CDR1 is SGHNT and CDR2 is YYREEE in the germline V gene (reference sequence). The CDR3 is CASSLAQWGASYEQYF. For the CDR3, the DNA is TGTGCCAGCAGCTTGGCCCAATGGGGAGCTTCCTACGAGCAGTACTTC. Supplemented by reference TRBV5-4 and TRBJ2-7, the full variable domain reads ETGVTQSPTHLIKTRGQQVTLRCSSQSGHNTVSWYQQALGQGPQFIFQYYREEENGRGNFPPRFSGLQFPNYSSELNVNALELDDSALYLCASSLAQWGASYEQYFGPGTRLTVT.

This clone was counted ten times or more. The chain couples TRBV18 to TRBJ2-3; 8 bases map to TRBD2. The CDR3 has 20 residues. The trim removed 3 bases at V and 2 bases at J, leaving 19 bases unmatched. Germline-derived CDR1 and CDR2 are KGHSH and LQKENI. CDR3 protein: CASSPLDPVRGGKITDTQYF. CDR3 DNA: TGTGCCAGCTCACCTCTAGATCCTGTTCGGGGGGGCAAAATCACAGATACGCAGTATTTT.

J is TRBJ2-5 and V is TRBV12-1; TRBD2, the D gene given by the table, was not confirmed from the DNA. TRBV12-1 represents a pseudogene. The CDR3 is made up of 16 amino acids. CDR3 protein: CASSPPGSLTQETQYF. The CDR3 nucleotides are TGTGCCAGCAGCCCCCCGGGGTCCCTGACTCAAGAGACCCAGTACTTC.

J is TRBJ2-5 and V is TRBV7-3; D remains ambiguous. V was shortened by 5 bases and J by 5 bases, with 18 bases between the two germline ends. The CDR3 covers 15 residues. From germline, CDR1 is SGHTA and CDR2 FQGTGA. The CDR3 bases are TGTGCCAGCAGCCCCCTAAGCCGCCCCCTCGAGACCCAGTACTTC. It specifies CASSPLSRPLETQYF.

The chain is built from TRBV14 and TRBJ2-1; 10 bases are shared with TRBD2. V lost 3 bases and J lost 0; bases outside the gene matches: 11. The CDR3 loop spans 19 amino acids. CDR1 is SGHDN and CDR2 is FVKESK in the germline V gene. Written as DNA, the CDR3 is TGTGCCAGCAGCCATGCGAAGGGGGCTAGCGGGAGCTCCTACAATGAGCAGTTCTTC. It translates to CASSHAKGASGSSYNEQFF.